This T cell receptor beta chain was profiled in a study of T-cell reconstitution after alpha-beta-depleted transplantation in children. Study-wide points: T cells produced anew were the main source of T-cell counts and diversity one year after transplant. Surviving recipient T cells and thymic progenitors underlay high day-60 TCRbeta diversity in some patients. It was reported that alpha-beta T cells came from several hundred expanded graft clones (about two months after transplant).

As to this clonotype: No antigen is known for it. A single base separates this from a much larger clone, so it may be a read error.

The length of the CDR3 is 15 residues. From germline, CDR1 is DFQATT and CDR2 SNEGSKA (reference sequence). The authors prepared the TCRbeta library with unique molecular identifiers. From the PCR reads, TCRdb called clonotypes with MiXCR, one entry per CDR3 protein. Of around 440,000 distinct CDR3 sequences listed, 10% to 13% are singletons. This TCR was sampled from a child aged 2 to 10 with inherited bone marrow failure, due to receive a stem cell transplant. The sequencing here drew on PBMCs, taken before TCRalphabeta/CD19-depleted stem cell transplant. V is TRBV20-1 and J is TRBJ1-1; D is unclear. The chain's CDR3 is CCARDLMRRNTEAFF. The CDR3 bases are TGCTGTGCTAGAGATCTTATGAGGAGGAACACTGAAGCTTTCTTT.